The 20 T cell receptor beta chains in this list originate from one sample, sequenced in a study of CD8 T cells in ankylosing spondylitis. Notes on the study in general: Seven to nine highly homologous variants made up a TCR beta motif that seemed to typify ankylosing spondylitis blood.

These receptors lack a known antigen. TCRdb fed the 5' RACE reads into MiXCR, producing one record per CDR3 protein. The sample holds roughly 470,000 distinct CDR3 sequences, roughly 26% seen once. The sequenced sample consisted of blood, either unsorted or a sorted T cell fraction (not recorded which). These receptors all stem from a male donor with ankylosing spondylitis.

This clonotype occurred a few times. CDR3 nucleotides: TGTGCCAGCTCAAGGGCCTTTGAAGAGACCCAGTACTTC. This translates into CASSRAFEETQYF. The chain is built from TRBV18 and TRBJ2-5; no reliable D call. The germline V gene encodes CDR1 KGHSH and CDR2 LQKENI. V gave up 5 bases and J gave up 3 bases, with 10 bases separating them. The CDR3 sequence is 13 residues long.

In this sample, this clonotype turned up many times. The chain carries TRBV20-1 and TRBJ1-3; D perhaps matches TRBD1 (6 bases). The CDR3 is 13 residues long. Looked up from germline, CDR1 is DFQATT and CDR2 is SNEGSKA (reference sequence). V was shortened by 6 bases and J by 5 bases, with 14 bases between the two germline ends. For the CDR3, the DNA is TGCAGTGCCACCGGGACATCTAGAAACACCATATATTTT. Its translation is CSATGTSRNTIYF.

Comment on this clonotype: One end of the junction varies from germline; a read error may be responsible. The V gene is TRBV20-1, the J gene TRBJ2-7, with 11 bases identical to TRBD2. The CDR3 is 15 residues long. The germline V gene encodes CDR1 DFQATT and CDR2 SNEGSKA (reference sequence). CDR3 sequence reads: CCAFDPGLAAYEQYF. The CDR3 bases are TGCTGTGCTTTTGATCCGGGACTAGCGGCCTACGAGCAGTACTTC.

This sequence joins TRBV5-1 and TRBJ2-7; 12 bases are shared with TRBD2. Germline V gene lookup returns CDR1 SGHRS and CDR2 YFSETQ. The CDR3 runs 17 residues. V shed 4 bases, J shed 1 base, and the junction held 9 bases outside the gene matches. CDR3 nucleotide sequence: TGCGCCAGCAGCACTTCAATGACTAGCGGGGGATCCTACGAGCAGTACTTC. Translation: CASSTSMTSGGSYEQYF.

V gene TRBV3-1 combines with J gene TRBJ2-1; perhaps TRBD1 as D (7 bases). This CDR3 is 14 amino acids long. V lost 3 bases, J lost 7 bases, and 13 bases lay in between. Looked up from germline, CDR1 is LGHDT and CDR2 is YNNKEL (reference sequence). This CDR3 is CASSHTGAGNEQFF. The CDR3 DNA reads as TGTGCCAGCAGCCATACAGGGGCGGGGAATGAGCAGTTCTTC.

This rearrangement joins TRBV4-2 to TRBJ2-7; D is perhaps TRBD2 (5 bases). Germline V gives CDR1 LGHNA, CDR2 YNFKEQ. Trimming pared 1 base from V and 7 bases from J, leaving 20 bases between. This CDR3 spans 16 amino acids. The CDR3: CASSQATAREWGEQYF. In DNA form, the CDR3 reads TGTGCCAGCAGCCAAGCCACGGCACGGGAATGGGGTGAGCAGTACTTC.

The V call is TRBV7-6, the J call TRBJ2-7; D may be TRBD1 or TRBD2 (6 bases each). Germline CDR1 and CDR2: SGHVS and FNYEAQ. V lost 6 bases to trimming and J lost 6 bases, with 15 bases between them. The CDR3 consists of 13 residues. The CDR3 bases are TGTGCCAGCAGTCATGGGGGGCGCGGCGAGCAGTACTTC. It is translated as CASSHGGRGEQYF.

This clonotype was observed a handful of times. The CDR3 DNA follows: TGTGCCAGCAGCTTGGGGTTGAGGGGAAGCCACGAGCAGTACGTC. It is translated as CASSLGLRGSHEQYV. The gene calls are TRBV5-5 and TRBJ2-7; D possibly matches TRBD1 or TRBD2 (5 bases each). Germline lookup yields CDR1 SGHKS and CDR2 YYEKEE (reference sequence). Trimming took 0 bases from V and 5 from J, leaving 15 bases between them. This CDR3 contains 15 residues.

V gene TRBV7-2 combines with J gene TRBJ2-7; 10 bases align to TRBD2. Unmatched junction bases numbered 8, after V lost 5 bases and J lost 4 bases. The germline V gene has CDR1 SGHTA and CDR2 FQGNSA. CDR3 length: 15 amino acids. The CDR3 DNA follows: TGTGCCAGCAGCCCCCTAGCGGGAGCGCAATACGAGCAGTACTTC. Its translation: CASSPLAGAQYEQYF.

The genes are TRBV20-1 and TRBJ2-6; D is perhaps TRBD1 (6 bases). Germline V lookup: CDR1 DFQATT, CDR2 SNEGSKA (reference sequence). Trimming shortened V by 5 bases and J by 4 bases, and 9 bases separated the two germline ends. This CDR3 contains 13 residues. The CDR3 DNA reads TGCAGTGCTGTTGGACAGGGGGCCAACGTCCTGACTTTC. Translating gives CSAVGQGANVLTF.

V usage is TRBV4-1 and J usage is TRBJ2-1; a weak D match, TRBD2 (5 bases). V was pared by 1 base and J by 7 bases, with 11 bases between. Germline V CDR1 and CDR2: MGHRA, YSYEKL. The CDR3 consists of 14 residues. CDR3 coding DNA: TGCGCCAGCAGCCAAGCTTGGCTAGCAAATGAGCAGTTCTTC. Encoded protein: CASSQAWLANEQFF.

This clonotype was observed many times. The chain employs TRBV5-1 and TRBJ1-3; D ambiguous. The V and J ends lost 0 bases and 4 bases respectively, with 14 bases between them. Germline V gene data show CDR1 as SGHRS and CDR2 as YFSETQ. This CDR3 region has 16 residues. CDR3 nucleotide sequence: TGCGCCAGCAGCTTGGACGGAGTATACTTCGGAAACACCATATATTTT. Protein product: CASSLDGVYFGNTIYF.

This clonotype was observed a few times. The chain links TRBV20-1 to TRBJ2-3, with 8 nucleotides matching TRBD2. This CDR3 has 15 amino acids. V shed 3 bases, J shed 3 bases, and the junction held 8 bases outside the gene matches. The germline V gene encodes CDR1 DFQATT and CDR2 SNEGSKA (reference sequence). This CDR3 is CSARSGGAWTDTQYF. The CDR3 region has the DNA TGCAGTGCTAGGAGCGGGGGAGCTTGGACAGATACGCAGTATTTT.

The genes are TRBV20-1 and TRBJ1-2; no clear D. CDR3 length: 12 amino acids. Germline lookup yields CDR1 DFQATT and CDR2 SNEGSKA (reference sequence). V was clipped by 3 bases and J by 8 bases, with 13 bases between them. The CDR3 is CSASESRTGYTF. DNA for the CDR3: TGCAGTGCTAGTGAAAGTAGAACGGGCTACACCTTC.

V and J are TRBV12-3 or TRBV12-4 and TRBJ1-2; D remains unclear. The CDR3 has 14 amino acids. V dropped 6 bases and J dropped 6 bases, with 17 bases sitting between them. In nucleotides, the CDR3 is TGTGCCAGCAGCTATACGACACGAGGAGATGGCTACACCTTC. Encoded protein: CASSYTTRGDGYTF.

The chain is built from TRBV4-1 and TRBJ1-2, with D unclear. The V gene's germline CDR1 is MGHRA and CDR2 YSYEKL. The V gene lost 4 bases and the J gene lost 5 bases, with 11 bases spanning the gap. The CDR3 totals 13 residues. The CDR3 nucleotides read TGCGCCAGCAGCCCTAGTTCGGGGTATGGCTACACCTTC. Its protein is CASSPSSGYGYTF.

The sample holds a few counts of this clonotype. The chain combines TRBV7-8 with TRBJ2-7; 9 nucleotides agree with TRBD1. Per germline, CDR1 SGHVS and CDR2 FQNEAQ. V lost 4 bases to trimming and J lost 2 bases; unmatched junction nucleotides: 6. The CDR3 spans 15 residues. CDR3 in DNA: TGTGCCAGCAGCTCGACAGGGGGTAAGACCTACGAGCAGTACTTC. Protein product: CASSSTGGKTYEQYF.

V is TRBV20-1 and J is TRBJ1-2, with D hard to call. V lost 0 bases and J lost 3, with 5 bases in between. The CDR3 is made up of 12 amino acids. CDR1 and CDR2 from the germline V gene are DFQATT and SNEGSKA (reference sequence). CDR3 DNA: TGCAGTGCTAGAGATGTGGACTATGGCTACACCTTC. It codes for CSARDVDYGYTF.

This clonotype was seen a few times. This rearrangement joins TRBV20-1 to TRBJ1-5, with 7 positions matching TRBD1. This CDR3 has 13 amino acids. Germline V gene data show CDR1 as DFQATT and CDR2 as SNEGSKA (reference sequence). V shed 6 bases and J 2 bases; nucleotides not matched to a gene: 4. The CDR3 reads CSAHDRGNQPQHF. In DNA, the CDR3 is TGCAGTGCCCATGACAGGGGCAATCAGCCCCAGCATTTT.

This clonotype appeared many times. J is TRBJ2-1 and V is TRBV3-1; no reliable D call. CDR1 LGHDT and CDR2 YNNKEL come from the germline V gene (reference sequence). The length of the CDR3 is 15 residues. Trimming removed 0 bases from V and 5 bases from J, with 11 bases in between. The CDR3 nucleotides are TGTGCCAGCAGCCAAGATGAGTTGTCTGACAATGAGCAGTTCTTC. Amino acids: CASSQDELSDNEQFF.